Shown below are 32 T cell receptor beta chains from a single sample sequenced in a study of long-term antiretroviral therapy in people with HIV. A v3.0 immunoSEQ assay was performed at survey level. Assay: immunoSEQ multiplex PCR; the TCRdb copy retains only in-frame clones and omits some. The sample comprises about 21,000 clones, more than 70% of which are singletons, and around 3.2% rests with the top ten. Sequencing used unsorted PBMCs, obtained 2.3 years after starting antiretroviral therapy. Receptors originate from a man in his sixties with HIV.

The chain carries TRBV29-1 and TRBJ2-7, with 11 bases lining up with TRBD1. CDR1 is SQVTM, CDR2 ANQGSEA, per germline. The length of the CDR3 is 14 residues. Losses at the gene ends were 6 bases for V and 7 bases for J; bases not matched to a gene: 11. The CDR3 DNA is TGCAGCGTGAAAGGCGGGACAGGGGGTAGGGAGCAGTACTTC. Translation gives CSVKGGTGGREQYF.

This clone was seen a single time. The chain combines TRBV5-1 with TRBJ2-7; the D gene could be TRBD1 or TRBD2 (6 bases each). The V end lost 2 bases, the J end lost 5 bases, and 14 bases lay between the germline ends. The germline V gene encodes CDR1 SGHRS and CDR2 YFSETQ. The CDR3 contains 14 residues. CDR3 amino acids: CASSFRWGAHEQYF. The CDR3 DNA sequence: TGCGCCAGCAGCTTTAGGTGGGGGGCCCACGAGCAGTACTTC.

The CDR3 sequence is CASSVESDSNQPQHF. Here the CDR3 DNA reads TGTGCCAGCAGCGTAGAGTCTGATAGCAATCAGCCCCAGCATTTT. The chain joins TRBV9 to TRBJ1-5; D not certain. The CDR3 consists of 15 residues. Per germline, CDR1 SGDLS and CDR2 YYNGEE. Trimming took 0 bases from V and 0 from J, leaving 7 bases between them.

The chain joins TRBV7-9 to TRBJ1-5, with 8 bases that match TRBD1. The CDR3 is made up of 15 amino acids. V lost 5 bases, J lost 1 base, and 4 bases stayed unmatched. Germline loops: CDR1 SEHNR, CDR2 FQNEAQ (reference sequence). Written as DNA, the CDR3 is TGTGCCAGCAGCGCTCAGGGGGCGAGCAATCAGCCCCAGCATTTT. It is translated as CASSAQGASNQPQHF.

The CDR3: CASSPEPLTTYLGPYEQYF. The CDR3 DNA sequence: TGTGCCAGCAGCCCCGAACCCCTAACGACTTATTTAGGCCCCTACGAGCAGTACTTC. This chain connects TRBV5-4 to TRBJ2-7; D not resolved. Germline V CDR1 and CDR2: SGHNT, YYREEE (reference sequence). Trimming pared 4 bases from V and 2 bases from J, leaving 28 bases between. The CDR3 covers 19 residues.

This chain uses TRBV2 with TRBJ1-1; D call uncertain. In germline, CDR1 is SNHLY, CDR2 FYNNEI. The CDR3 runs to 14 residues. V was cut by 2 bases and J by 5 bases, with 12 bases left in between. CDR3 DNA sequence: TGTGCCAGCAGTGAACTCGCGGTAGGAACTGAAGCTTTCTTT. Translated, it gives CASSELAVGTEAFF.

The gene calls are TRBV7-9 and TRBJ2-1; TRBD1 matches 8 bases. The CDR3 has 16 residues. J gave up 8 bases and V 8 bases, and 17 bases lay outside the gene matches. Germline loops: CDR1 SEHNR, CDR2 FQNEAQ (reference sequence). This CDR3 reads CASVKRDRGIVDEQFF. In nucleotides, the CDR3 is TGTGCCAGCGTAAAGAGAGACAGGGGAATAGTCGATGAGCAGTTCTTC.

The V gene is TRBV30, the J gene TRBJ1-3; no reliable D call. Germline loops: CDR1 GTSNPN, CDR2 SVGIG (reference sequence). CDR3 length: 14 residues. The germline V and J ends were trimmed by 0 bases and 2 bases, with 8 bases remaining between them. The chain's CDR3 is CAWSVLGTGNTIYF. CDR3 nucleotide sequence: TGTGCCTGGAGTGTACTGGGTACTGGAAACACCATATATTTT. Combining the CDR3 with reference TRBV30 and TRBJ1-3 gives the whole variable domain SQTIHQWPATLVQPVGSPLSLECTVEGTSNPNLYWYRQAAGRGLQLLFYSVGIGQISSEVPQNLSASRPQDRQFILSSKKLLLSDSGFYLCAWSVLGTGNTIYFGEGSWLTVV.

V usage is TRBV2 and J usage is TRBJ2-5; D gene unclear. The CDR3 extends over 16 amino acids. Per germline, CDR1 SNHLY and CDR2 FYNNEI. V shed 0 bases and J shed 2 bases, with 13 bases lying between them. This CDR3 is CASSEAQVIIQETQYF. In DNA form, the CDR3 reads TGTGCCAGCAGTGAAGCGCAGGTTATAATTCAAGAGACCCAGTACTTC.

V usage is TRBV5-6 and J usage is TRBJ1-1; D is unresolved. The CDR3 has 15 residues. The V gene lost 0 bases and the J gene lost 7 bases, with 16 bases spanning the gap. Germline-derived CDR1 and CDR2 are SGHDT and YYEEEE. CDR3 in amino acids: CASSLVLRIGGEAFF. The CDR3 bases are TGTGCCAGCAGCTTGGTTTTACGGATAGGTGGTGAAGCTTTCTTT.

This chain connects TRBV11-2 to TRBJ2-7; TRBD1 might be the D (6 bases). From germline, CDR1 is SGHAT and CDR2 FQNNGV. The CDR3 covers 14 residues. The germline V and J ends were trimmed by 0 bases and 2 bases, with 8 bases remaining between them. Here the CDR3 reads CASSLEWTAYEQYF. The DNA of the CDR3 is TGTGCCAGCAGCTTAGAATGGACAGCCTACGAGCAGTACTTC.

The genes are TRBV7-2 and TRBJ1-2; the D gene is possibly TRBD1 (6 bases). The germline CDR1 and CDR2 sequences are SGHTA and FQGNSA. Trimming took off 5 bases at V and 7 bases at J, with 14 bases between the two ends. This CDR3 has 13 residues. CDR3 nucleotide sequence: TGTGCCAGCAGCGGAGTTCCAGGGGCTGGCTACACCTTC. Residues: CASSGVPGAGYTF.

J is TRBJ1-5 and V is TRBV2, with a weak D call TRBD1 (5 bases). V lost 6 bases to trimming and J lost 5 bases, with 14 bases between them. The CDR3 is 14 amino acids. CDR1 SNHLY and CDR2 FYNNEI come from the germline V gene. CDR3 in amino acids: CASRQGHPDQPQHF. CDR3 bases: TGTGCCAGCAGACAAGGACACCCCGATCAGCCCCAGCATTTT.

The V gene is TRBV5-1, the J gene TRBJ2-4, with D hard to call. This CDR3 has 14 amino acids. V lost 5 bases, J lost 1 base, and 10 bases lay in between. Germline values: CDR1 SGHRS, CDR2 YFSETQ. CDR3 in DNA: TGCGCCAGCAGTCCGTTGGGGGCCAAAAACATTCAGTACTTC. Amino acid sequence: CASSPLGAKNIQYF.

The chain couples TRBV4-1 to TRBJ1-6, with D perhaps TRBD1 (5 bases). V gave up 4 bases and J gave up 0 bases, with 10 bases separating them. Germline assignment: CDR1 MGHRA and CDR2 YSYEKL. The CDR3 is 16 amino acids. CDR3 residues: CASSPGHDSYNSPLHF. CDR3 nucleotide sequence: TGCGCCAGCAGCCCCGGACATGACTCCTATAATTCACCCCTCCACTTT.

This sequence joins TRBV6-6 and TRBJ2-7; D tentatively fits TRBD1 or TRBD2 (5 bases each). CDR3 size: 13 residues. The V and J ends lost 8 bases and 5 bases respectively, with 16 bases between them. Germline assignment: CDR1 MNHNY and CDR2 SVGAGI (reference sequence). In nucleotides, the CDR3 is TGTGCCAGCCGCTATGGTCGGGACGACGAGCAGTACTTC. This translates into CASRYGRDDEQYF.

The gene calls are TRBV19 and TRBJ2-7; D remains ambiguous. Germline CDR1 and CDR2: LNHDA and SQIVND (reference sequence). This CDR3 region has 13 residues. Trimming left V 6 bases short and J 6 bases short, with 15 bases between. The CDR3 DNA reads TGTGCCAGTAGGAGACCCCCCTCGGGCGAGCAGTACTTC. This sequence encodes CASRRPPSGEQYF.

CDR3 in amino acids: CAINGREGSTEAFF. CDR3 DNA: TGTGCCATCAATGGCAGGGAAGGTTCCACTGAAGCTTTCTTT. The chain is built from TRBV10-3 and TRBJ1-1, with a weak D call TRBD1 (5 bases). The germline V gene encodes CDR1 ENHRY and CDR2 SYGVKD. The ends were cut back, 7 bases at V and 4 bases at J, with 16 bases in the middle. This CDR3 has 14 amino acids.

This clone was recorded only once. The germline gene is not matched at one end of the junction; a read error may be the cause. This sequence joins TRBV7-7 and TRBJ2-7; 11 bases are a match to TRBD1. Germline V CDR1 and CDR2: SSHAT, FNYEAQ (reference sequence). This CDR3 region has 15 residues. The CDR3 region is CASSAGQGASYEQYF. DNA for the CDR3: TGTGCTAGCAGCGCCGGACAGGGGGCATCCTACGAGCAGTACTTC.

This chain uses TRBV19 with TRBJ2-3, with D possibly matching TRBD1 (5 bases). The CDR3 length is 16 residues. Germline loops: CDR1 LNHDA, CDR2 SQIVND (reference sequence). Trimming took 7 bases from V and 1 from J, leaving 18 bases between them. CDR3 loop: CASTRRGTRGTDTQYF. DNA for the CDR3: TGTGCCAGTACCCGTAGGGGTACAAGGGGCACAGATACGCAGTATTTT.

The chain is built from TRBV15 and TRBJ2-1, with 8 positions matching TRBD1. V dropped 4 bases and J dropped 15; count of bases not matched to a gene: 8. CDR1 is LNHNV, CDR2 YYDKDF, per germline (reference sequence). The CDR3 contains 12 residues. The CDR3 sequence is CATSTGRDRLFF. CDR3 sequence (DNA): TGTGCCACCAGCACGGGTCGGGACAGGTTGTTCTTC.

The J gene is TRBJ2-6, the V gene TRBV5-4, with D possibly TRBD1 on 6 matching bases. The germline gives CDR1 SGHNT, CDR2 YYREEE (reference sequence). There are 16 residues in the CDR3. Trimming left V 4 bases short and J 0 bases short, with 11 bases between. CDR3 sequence: CASSAGQSSGANVLTF. As DNA, the CDR3 is TGTGCCAGCAGCGCCGGACAGTCCTCTGGGGCCAACGTCCTGACTTTC.

This clone was recorded once. V is TRBV7-7 and J is TRBJ2-3; the match to TRBD1 covers 8 bases. CDR1 SSHAT and CDR2 FNYEAQ come from the germline V gene (reference sequence). V dropped 5 bases and J dropped 5; count of bases not matched to a gene: 9. The length of the CDR3 is 15 residues. CDR3 DNA sequence: TGTGCCAGCAGCCTTGTATCAGGGGGCGAAGATACGCAGTATTTT. Encoded protein: CASSLVSGGEDTQYF.

This clone was observed a few times. This rearrangement joins TRBV9 to TRBJ2-3; the match to TRBD2 covers 14 bases. The CDR3 loop spans 15 amino acids. V shed 4 bases and J 11 bases; nucleotides not matched to a gene: 9. Germline loops: CDR1 SGDLS, CDR2 YYNGEE. The CDR3 bases are TGTGCCAGCAGCAACACACCGACTAGCGGGGGGGGGCAGTATTTT. Protein product: CASSNTPTSGGGQYF.

The rearrangement joins TRBV2 to TRBJ2-7; TRBD2 matches 7 bases. After removal of 0 bases from V and 5 bases from J, the junction contained 7 bases not matched to a gene. The CDR3 consists of 15 residues. Germline values: CDR1 SNHLY, CDR2 FYNNEI. CDR3 DNA: TGTGCCAGCAGTGAAGCGGCCGGGGGGTTGAACGAGCAGTACTTC. Protein: CASSEAAGGLNEQYF. Full variable domain (rest looked up from reference TRBV2 and TRBJ2-7): EPEVTQTPSHQVTQMGQEVILRCVPISNHLYFYWYRQILGQKVEFLVSFYNNEISEKSEIFDDQFSVERPDGSNFTLKIRSTKLEDSAMYFCASSEAAGGLNEQYFGPGTRLTVT.

The chain joins TRBV5-1 to TRBJ2-3; no clear D gene. Germline lookup yields CDR1 SGHRS and CDR2 YFSETQ. The CDR3 totals 16 residues. V was pared by 0 bases and J by 6 bases, with 17 bases between. CDR3: CASSLGGSTPRDTQYF. CDR3 nucleotide sequence: TGCGCCAGCAGCTTGGGAGGTAGCACCCCGAGGGATACGCAGTATTTT.

This clone is deemed large. The chain recombines TRBV9 with TRBJ2-6; a weak D match, TRBD1 (6 bases). The CDR3 covers 17 residues. Germline V gene sequence: CDR1 SGDLS, CDR2 YYNGEE. V lost 2 bases to trimming and J lost 0 bases, with 12 bases between them. This chain's CDR3 is CASSVDFRGSGANVLTF. DNA for the CDR3: TGTGCCAGCAGCGTCGACTTCAGGGGCTCTGGGGCCAACGTCCTGACTTTC.

The V gene is TRBV10-3, the J gene TRBJ1-1, with a possible D match to TRBD1 (6 bases). CDR1 and CDR2 (germline): ENHRY, SYGVKD. CDR3 size: 13 residues. Trimming stripped 7 bases from V and 4 bases from J, with 13 bases between. CDR3 sequence: CAITGEGGTEAFF. The CDR3 nucleotides read TGTGCCATCACGGGGGAGGGGGGCACTGAAGCTTTCTTT.

The V call is TRBV7-2, the J call TRBJ2-1; D might be TRBD1 (5 bases). CDR3 length: 16 amino acids. V lost 2 bases to trimming and J lost 1 base, with 12 bases between them. Germline lookup yields CDR1 SGHTA and CDR2 FQGNSA. DNA of the CDR3: TGTGCCAGCAGCTTACAGGGTGGCGTATCCTACAATGAGCAGTTCTTC. Translation gives CASSLQGGVSYNEQFF.

This clone was seen more than once but under ten times. CDR3: CASSDAHRGWDLAEAFF. CDR3 DNA sequence: TGTGCCAGCTCAGACGCCCACAGGGGGTGGGATTTAGCTGAAGCTTTCTTT. This chain connects TRBV18 to TRBJ1-1; 8 bases line up with TRBD1. Germline CDR1 reads KGHSH; CDR2 reads LQKENI. Germline trimming cut 5 bases from V and 6 bases from J; bases unmatched to any gene: 17. This CDR3 has 17 amino acids.

The rearrangement uses TRBV7-9 and TRBJ2-3; D possibly corresponds to TRBD1 (6 bases). This CDR3 comprises 14 residues. The germline V gene has CDR1 SEHNR and CDR2 FQNEAQ (reference sequence). The V and J ends lost 3 bases and 2 bases respectively, with 9 bases between them. CDR3 nucleotide sequence: TGTGCCAGCAGCTTGGGGGCCTTCACAGATACGCAGTATTTT. It yields the protein CASSLGAFTDTQYF.

The J gene is TRBJ1-2, the V gene TRBV7-3, with D perhaps matching TRBD1 (5 bases). The germline CDR1 and CDR2 sequences are SGHTA and FQGTGA. V lost 4 bases and J lost 3, with 15 bases in between. The CDR3 consists of 15 residues. CDR3: CASSSGAGGHYGYTF. CDR3 bases: TGTGCCAGCAGCTCCGGGGCAGGCGGTCACTATGGCTACACCTTC.